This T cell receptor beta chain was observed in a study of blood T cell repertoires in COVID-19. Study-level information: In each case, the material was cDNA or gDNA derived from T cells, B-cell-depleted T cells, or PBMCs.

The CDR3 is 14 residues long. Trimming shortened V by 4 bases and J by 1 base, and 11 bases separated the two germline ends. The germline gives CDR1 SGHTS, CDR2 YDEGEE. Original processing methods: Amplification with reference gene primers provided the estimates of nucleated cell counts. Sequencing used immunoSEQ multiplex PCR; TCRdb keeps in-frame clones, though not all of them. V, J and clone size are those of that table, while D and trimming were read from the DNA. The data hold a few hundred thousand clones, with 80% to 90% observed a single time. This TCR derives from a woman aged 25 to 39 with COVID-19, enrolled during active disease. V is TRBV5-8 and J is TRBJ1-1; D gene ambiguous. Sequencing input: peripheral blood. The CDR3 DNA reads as TGTGCCAGCAGCACCCGACCGGGGAACACTGAAGCTTTCTTT. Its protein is CASSTRPGNTEAFF.